This entry is about one TCR beta chain. The antigen remains undetermined. This specimen belongs to a study of T cell responses to AZD1222 COVID-19 vaccine. Findings and caveats of the study: Across the whole spike, CD4 TCRs peaked at regions 160-218 and 743-854.

Looked up from germline, CDR1 is SEHNR and CDR2 is FQNEAQ (reference sequence). This CDR3 comprises 13 residues. The junction had 7 bases not matched to a gene; V was cut back by 8 bases and J by 7 bases. Assay: immunoSEQ multiplex PCR; the TCRdb copy retains only in-frame clones and omits some. The table shows 150,000 to 200,000 clones, with around nine tenths occurring only once. Sequencing used peripheral blood, obtained 28 days after the second dose of the MenACWY control vaccine. This TCR derives from an adult who received the MenACWY meningococcal vaccine as a control. The rearrangement uses TRBV7-9 and TRBJ2-1; 8 positions match TRBD2. The chain's CDR3 is CASDSSGRNEQFF. The CDR3 nucleotides read TGTGCCAGCGATTCAAGCGGGAGAAATGAGCAGTTCTTC.